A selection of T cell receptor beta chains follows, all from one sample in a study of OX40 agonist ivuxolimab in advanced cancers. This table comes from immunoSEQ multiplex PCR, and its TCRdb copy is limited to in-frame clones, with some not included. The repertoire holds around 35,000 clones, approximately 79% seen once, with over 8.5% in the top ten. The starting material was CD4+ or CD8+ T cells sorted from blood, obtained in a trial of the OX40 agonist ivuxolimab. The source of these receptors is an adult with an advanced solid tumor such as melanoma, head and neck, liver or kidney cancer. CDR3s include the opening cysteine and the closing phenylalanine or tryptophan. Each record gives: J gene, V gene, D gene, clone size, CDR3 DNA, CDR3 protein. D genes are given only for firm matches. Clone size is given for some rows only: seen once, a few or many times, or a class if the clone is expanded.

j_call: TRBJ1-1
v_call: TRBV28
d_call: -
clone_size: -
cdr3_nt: TGTGCCAGCAGTTTATCTATGGTGATGAACACTGAAGCTTTCTTT
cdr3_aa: CASSLSMVMNTEAFF

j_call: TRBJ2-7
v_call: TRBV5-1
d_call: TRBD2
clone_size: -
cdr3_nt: TGCGCCAGCAGCTTTTCTCGGGAGACTAGCGGGGGGTACGAGCAGTACTTC
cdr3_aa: CASSFSRETSGGYEQYF

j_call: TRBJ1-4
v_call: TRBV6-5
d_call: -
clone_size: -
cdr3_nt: TGTGCCAGCAGTTTCCCAGGGACGACTAATGAAAAACTGTTTTTT
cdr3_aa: CASSFPGTTNEKLFF

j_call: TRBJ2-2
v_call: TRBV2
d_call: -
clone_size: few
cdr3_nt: TGTGCCAGCAGGGACAGATTAAACACCGGGGAGCTGTTTTTT
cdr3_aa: CASRDRLNTGELFF

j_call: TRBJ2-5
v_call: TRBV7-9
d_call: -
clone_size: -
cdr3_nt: TGTGCCAGCAGCTCCTTGGGCAGCCAAGAGACCCAGTACTTC
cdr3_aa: CASSSLGSQETQYF

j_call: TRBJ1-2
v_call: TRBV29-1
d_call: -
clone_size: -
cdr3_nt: TGCAGCGCGCAGGGAGGCTATGGCTACACCTTC
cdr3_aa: CSAQGGYGYTF

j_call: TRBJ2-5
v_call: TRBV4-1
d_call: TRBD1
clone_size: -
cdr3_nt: TGCGCCAGCAGCCAAGACTTGACAGGGGCGAGGGGGTACCAAGAGACCCAGTACTTC
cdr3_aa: CASSQDLTGARGYQETQYF

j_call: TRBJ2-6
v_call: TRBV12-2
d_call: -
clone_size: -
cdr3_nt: TGTGCATTCCGTGTCTCTGGGGCCAACGTCCTGACTTTC
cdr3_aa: CAFRVSGANVLTF

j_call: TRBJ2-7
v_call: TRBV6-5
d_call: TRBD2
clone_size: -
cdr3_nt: TGTGCCAGCAGTTACCTGACTAGCGGGGAATCTGGGCAGTACTTC
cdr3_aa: CASSYLTSGESGQYF

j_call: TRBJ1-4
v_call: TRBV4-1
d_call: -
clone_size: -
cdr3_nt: TGCGCCAGCAGCCAACGACCACCTCAGGGAGGGGGGCTGGATGAAAAACTGTTTTTT
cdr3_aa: CASSQRPPQGGGLDEKLFF

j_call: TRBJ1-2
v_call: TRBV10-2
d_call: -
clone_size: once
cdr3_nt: TGCGCCAGCAGTGATTGGGCCAGTGACTATGGCTACACCTTC
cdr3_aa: CASSDWASDYGYTF

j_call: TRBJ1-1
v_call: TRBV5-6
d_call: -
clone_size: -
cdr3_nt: TGTGCCAGCAGCTTGGTGCGGGGGACTGAAGCTTTCTTT
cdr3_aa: CASSLVRGTEAFF

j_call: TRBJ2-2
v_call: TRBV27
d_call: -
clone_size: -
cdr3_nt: TGTGCCAGCAGTTTTTTCGTTGCTGGCGGGGAGCTGTTTTTT
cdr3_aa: CASSFFVAGGELFF

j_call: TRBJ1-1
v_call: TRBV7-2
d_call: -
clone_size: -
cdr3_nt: TGTGCCAGCAGCTTAGCTCCCGGCCAGAACACTGAAGCTTTCTTT
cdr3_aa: CASSLAPGQNTEAFF

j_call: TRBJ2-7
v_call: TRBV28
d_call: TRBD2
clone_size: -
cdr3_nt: TGTGCCAGCAGCCCCGCCCTAGCGGGGGGGCCTTACGAGCAGTACTTC
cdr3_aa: CASSPALAGGPYEQYF

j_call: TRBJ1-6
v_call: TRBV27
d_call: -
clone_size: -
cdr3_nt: TGTGCCAGCAGCTTGCTCGGGACGACGAGCTCCTATAATTCACCCCTCCACTTT
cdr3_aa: CASSLLGTTSSYNSPLHF